The 18 T cell receptor beta chains below all came from one sample that was sequenced in a study of cytomegalovirus exposure and HLA in healthy donors (dated 2017 in TCRdb). The library was generated by the immunoSEQ multiplex PCR assay. For the multiplex PCR, a mixture combining 60 forward primers for TCR Vbeta segments and 13 reverse primers for TCR Jbeta segments was used. TCRdb obtained this table from immuneACCESS and retained in-frame rearrangements with V and J assigned. These tables miss some clones; where compared with another copy, unresolved V genes account for less than half of the shortfall, and the remainder is unexplained. The sample data list over 150,000 clones, and approximately 85% of these were observed just once. The top ten constitute over 1.5% of the sample. Sample: PBMCs. Receptors were obtained from a girl aged 5-17 years in good health and CMV-seropositive.

The chain employs TRBV6-5 and TRBJ2-7; tentative D call: TRBD2 (5 bases). This CDR3 comprises 14 residues. The germline gives CDR1 MNHEY, CDR2 SVGAGI. Trimming pared 6 bases from V and 0 bases from J, leaving 12 bases between. The chain's CDR3 is CASREGDSSYEQYF. The CDR3 DNA sequence: TGTGCCAGCAGAGAGGGAGATAGCTCCTACGAGCAGTACTTC.

The chain employs TRBV5-4 and TRBJ2-3; D is undetermined. The V and J ends lost 0 bases and 0 bases respectively, with 8 bases between them. Germline V gives CDR1 SGHNT, CDR2 YYREEE (reference sequence). CDR3 size: 15 residues. The CDR3 bases are TGTGCCAGCAGCTTGGGGCAGACTAGCACAGATACGCAGTATTTT. Amino acid sequence: CASSLGQTSTDTQYF.

The CDR3 loop is CASSLGAGYEGTQYF. The CDR3 coding sequence is TGTGCCAGCAGCTTGGGAGCGGGGTATGAAGGGACCCAGTACTTC. V usage is TRBV7-2 and J usage is TRBJ2-5, with TRBD2 matching 7 bases. V was pared by 3 bases and J by 7 bases, with 11 bases of the junction left unmatched. The length of the CDR3 is 15 residues. Germline CDR1 is SGHTA and CDR2 is FQGNSA.

The chain couples TRBV28 to TRBJ1-2; TRBD1 might be the D (6 bases). The germline V gene has CDR1 MDHEN and CDR2 SYDVKM. This CDR3 contains 13 residues. V gave up 2 bases and J gave up 7 bases, with 11 bases separating them. CDR3 residues: CASSLGRGVGYTF. CDR3 sequence (DNA): TGTGCCAGCAGTTTAGGCAGGGGAGTTGGCTACACCTTC.

V gene TRBV2 combines with J gene TRBJ1-2; D remains ambiguous. This CDR3 spans 13 amino acids. V lost 4 bases, J lost 2 bases, and 8 bases lay in between. CDR1 is SNHLY, CDR2 FYNNEI, per germline. CDR3 sequence reads: CASSAQANYGYTF. The CDR3, as DNA: TGTGCCAGCAGTGCCCAGGCCAACTATGGCTACACCTTC.

The J gene is TRBJ1-1, the V gene TRBV5-1; 8 positions match TRBD1. Germline V gene data show CDR1 as SGHRS and CDR2 as YFSETQ. This CDR3 contains 15 residues. The trim removed 4 bases at V and 0 bases at J, leaving 5 bases unmatched. CDR3 region: CASSVPGGLNTEAFF. The CDR3 DNA reads TGCGCCAGCAGCGTACCAGGGGGCCTGAACACTGAAGCTTTCTTT.

This clone appeared a few times. The chain combines TRBV5-1 with TRBJ2-7, with D unclear. The CDR3 loop spans 14 amino acids. V lost 7 bases and J lost 0, with 14 bases in between. The V gene's germline CDR1 is SGHRS and CDR2 YFSETQ. CDR3 nucleotide sequence: TGCGCCAGCTCTCCAGGATTTTTCTCCTACGAGCAGTACTTC. Protein sequence: CASSPGFFSYEQYF.

This clone was counted between two and nine times. The chain employs TRBV4-1 and TRBJ2-1; 8 nucleotides align to TRBD2. Per the germline V gene, CDR1 is MGHRA and CDR2 is YSYEKL. CDR3 length equals 16 residues. V trimming: 4 bases; J trimming: 0 bases; junction bases outside the gene matches: 5. The CDR3 nucleotides read TGCGCCAGCAGCCCCGACGCGGGGGGCTCCTACAATGAGCAGTTCTTC. It is translated as CASSPDAGGSYNEQFF.

The rearrangement uses TRBV10-1 and TRBJ1-4; 9 bases are shared with TRBD1. This CDR3 has 16 residues. After removal of 10 bases from V and 7 bases from J, the junction contained 16 bases not matched to a gene. Per the germline V gene, CDR1 is WNHNN and CDR2 is SYGVQD (reference sequence). CDR3 bases: TGCGCCATTTTTTTCCTTCACAGGGGGCGAGGTGAAAAACTGTTTTTT. As protein: CAIFFLHRGRGEKLFF.

This chain joins TRBV27 and TRBJ2-7; D gene ambiguous. The CDR3 has 15 residues. With 2 bases removed from V and 1 base from J, the gap between germline ends came to 12 bases. CDR1 is MNHEY and CDR2 is SMNVEV in the germline V gene (reference sequence). CDR3 sequence reads: CASSLGNAGSYEQYF. CDR3 nucleotides: TGTGCCAGCAGTTTAGGAAACGCAGGATCCTACGAGCAGTACTTC.

V gene TRBV30 combines with J gene TRBJ2-3, with 15 bases that match TRBD2. Germline V gives CDR1 GTSNPN, CDR2 SVGIG (reference sequence). This CDR3 spans 14 amino acids. With 7 bases clipped from V and 5 bases from J, the junction kept 4 bases outside the gene matches. CDR3 DNA: TGTGCCTCCCGGACTAGCGGGGGGGGAGATACGCAGTATTTT. Protein: CASRTSGGGDTQYF.

The chain recombines TRBV27 with TRBJ2-7, with 7 bases matching TRBD2. In germline, CDR1 is MNHEY, CDR2 SMNVEV (reference sequence). Losses at the gene ends were 5 bases for V and 3 bases for J; bases not matched to a gene: 13. This CDR3 has 16 residues. The CDR3 reads CASSPLWSGVFYEQYF. The CDR3, as DNA: TGTGCCAGCAGTCCCCTTTGGAGCGGGGTTTTCTACGAGCAGTACTTC.

A word on this clone: Compared with germline, one end of the junction differs, possibly owing to a read error. The rearrangement uses TRBV7-9 and TRBJ1-2; 8 bases align to TRBD1. CDR1 and CDR2 (germline): SEHNR, FQNEAQ (reference sequence). The CDR3 sequence is 9 residues long. CDR3 in DNA: TGTGCCAGCGGACAGGGTTTCTCCTTC. Residues: CASGQGFSF.

The chain employs TRBV9 and TRBJ2-3; unclear D gene. The CDR3 loop spans 11 amino acids. The V and J ends lost 5 bases and 5 bases respectively, with 6 bases between them. The germline V gene has CDR1 SGDLS and CDR2 YYNGEE. In DNA form, the CDR3 reads TGTGCCAGCAGTGCGGAAGATACGCAGTATTTT. Protein: CASSAEDTQYF.

This sequence joins TRBV18 and TRBJ1-2; D is perhaps TRBD1 (5 bases). This CDR3 comprises 13 residues. Germline CDR1 and CDR2: KGHSH and LQKENI. Trimming took off 5 bases at V and 10 bases at J, with 17 bases between the two ends. The CDR3 DNA follows: TGTGCCAGCTCATCGAGACAGACATACGACTACACCTTC. Encoded protein: CASSSRQTYDYTF.

V gene TRBV19 combines with J gene TRBJ1-6; maybe TRBD1 (6 bases). Deletions cut 4 bases from V and 17 bases from J, with 15 bases between. The CDR3 spans 12 residues. In germline, CDR1 is LNHDA, CDR2 SQIVND (reference sequence). This CDR3 is CASSTTGQIFHF. The CDR3 region has the DNA TGTGCCAGTAGTACTACGGGACAAATTTTCCACTTT.

The rearrangement joins TRBV5-6 to TRBJ1-6; D might be TRBD1 (6 bases). Germline CDR1 is SGHDT and CDR2 is YYEEEE. The V end was cut by 4 bases, the J end by 5 bases, with 16 bases between. The CDR3 extends over 16 amino acids. CDR3 loop: CASSQTQGSHNSPLHF. The CDR3 nucleotides read TGTGCCAGCAGCCAAACACAGGGATCCCATAATTCACCCCTCCACTTT.

The rearrangement uses TRBV5-6 and TRBJ2-7; D may be TRBD2 (5 bases). The CDR3 consists of 15 residues. V lost 4 bases and J lost 1, with 15 bases in between. The germline gives CDR1 SGHDT, CDR2 YYEEEE. CDR3 loop: CASSRSAGKSYEQYF. CDR3 DNA: TGTGCCAGCAGCCGTAGCGCAGGCAAATCCTACGAGCAGTACTTC.